Below, 21 T cell receptor beta chains from the same sample are listed, as sequenced in a study of CD8 T cells in Susac syndrome (dated by TCRdb to the late 2010s). Receptor amplification or capture employed the immunoSEQ multiplex PCR assay. RNA was extracted with the RNeasy kit and roughly 0.5 to 1 ug was reverse transcribed using random hexamers. The public reads were run again by TCRdb, first through fastp at Q25 and then through MiXCR, and only productive beta chains were kept. Identical CDR3 protein sequences are pooled into one entry, listed with their most common genes and DNA. The sample includes about 180,000 distinct CDR3 sequences, with 85% to 95% observed a single time. The top ten clonotypes cover 0.09% to 0.095% of the sample. The sample consisted of CD4+ T cells from PBMCs. These receptor sequences come from a human donor with multiple sclerosis.

The chain employs TRBV2 and TRBJ2-1; D is uncertain. V lost 1 base and J 8 bases, leaving 9 bases between the germline ends. The length of the CDR3 is 13 residues. Germline V gene data show CDR1 as SNHLY and CDR2 as FYNNEI. For the CDR3, the DNA is TGTGCCAGCAGTGAAGGTAGCAGGTATGAGCAGTTCTTC. This encodes CASSEGSRYEQFF. The whole variable domain, filled in from reference TRBV2 and TRBJ2-1, reads EPEVTQTPSHQVTQMGQEVILRCVPISNHLYFYWYRQILGQKVEFLVSFYNNEISEKSEIFDDQFSVERPDGSNFTLKIRSTKLEDSAMYFCASSEGSRYEQFFGPGTRLTVL.

The chain has TRBV19 and TRBJ2-2; 9 bases fit TRBD1. The germline gives CDR1 LNHDA, CDR2 SQIVND (reference sequence). V lost 6 bases to trimming and J lost 2 bases; unmatched junction nucleotides: 4. This CDR3 has 15 residues. The CDR3 is CASRGQGTNTGELFF. The CDR3 DNA follows: TGTGCCAGTAGGGGACAGGGAACTAACACCGGGGAGCTGTTTTTT.

The chain recombines TRBV7-3 with TRBJ2-1; 7 bases align to TRBD2. After removal of 3 bases from V and 10 bases from J, the junction contained 6 bases not matched to a gene. This CDR3 comprises 13 residues. Germline CDR1 and CDR2: SGHTA and FQGTGA. The DNA for the CDR3 is TGTGCCAGCAGCTTTGGGAGGGCGGACGAGCAGTTCTTC. Protein sequence: CASSFGRADEQFF.

The chain has TRBV7-9 and TRBJ1-3; D is undetermined. Germline-derived CDR1 and CDR2 are SEHNR and FQNEAQ (reference sequence). CDR3 length equals 14 residues. With 3 bases removed from V and 5 bases from J, the gap between germline ends came to 11 bases. The CDR3 region is CASSFGSSRNTIYF. Written as DNA, the CDR3 is TGTGCCAGCAGCTTCGGGAGCTCGAGAAACACCATATATTTT.

This chain uses TRBV28 with TRBJ2-7; 7 bases are a match to TRBD2. J gave up 0 bases and V 6 bases, and 8 bases lay outside the gene matches. Germline CDR1 is MDHEN and CDR2 is SYDVKM. The length of the CDR3 is 15 residues. The CDR3, as DNA: TGTGCCAGCAGAAAGGGACTAATTGCCTCCTACGAGCAGTACTTC. Amino acid sequence: CASRKGLIASYEQYF.

In this sample, this clonotype turned up once. V and J are TRBV30 and TRBJ2-2; TRBD2 matches at 12 bases. The V and J ends lost 5 bases and 4 bases, in that order; junction bases with no gene match: 2. Germline V gene lookup returns CDR1 GTSNPN and CDR2 SVGIG (reference sequence). This CDR3 spans 14 amino acids. The CDR3 coding sequence is TGTGCCTGGGGACTAGCGGGGACCACCGGGGAGCTGTTTTTT. This codes for CAWGLAGTTGELFF. Looking up the rest from reference TRBV30 and TRBJ2-2 gives the full variable domain: SQTIHQWPATLVQPVGSPLSLECTVEGTSNPNLYWYRQAAGRGLQLLFYSVGIGQISSEVPQNLSASRPQDRQFILSSKKLLLSDSGFYLCAWGLAGTTGELFFGEGSRLTVL.

The V gene is TRBV2, the J gene TRBJ2-7; possibly TRBD1 or TRBD2 for D (6 bases each). This CDR3 contains 12 residues. CDR1 SNHLY and CDR2 FYNNEI come from the germline V gene. Trimming took off 7 bases at V and 6 bases at J, with 13 bases between the two ends. The CDR3 loop is CASNQGTREQYF. The CDR3 DNA reads TGTGCCAGCAACCAGGGGACTCGCGAGCAGTACTTC.

The chain uses TRBV4-3 and TRBJ2-6; TRBD2 matches 7 bases. V trimming: 4 bases; J trimming: 0 bases; junction bases outside the gene matches: 0. This CDR3 is 15 amino acids long. CDR1 is LGHNA, CDR2 YSLEER, per germline. This CDR3 reads CASSRLASGANVLTF. CDR3 sequence (DNA): TGCGCCAGCAGCCGACTAGCCTCTGGGGCCAACGTCCTGACTTTC.

The CDR3 sequence: CASSVTAQETQYF. The CDR3, as DNA: TGCGCCAGCAGCGTGACAGCCCAAGAGACCCAGTACTTC. The chain employs TRBV5-1 and TRBJ2-5; a weak D match, TRBD1 (5 bases). The V end lost 4 bases, the J end lost 1 base, and 8 bases lay between the germline ends. Germline V gene lookup returns CDR1 SGHRS and CDR2 YFSETQ. CDR3 length equals 13 residues.

The rearrangement links TRBV4-3 to TRBJ2-1; no definite D call. The CDR3 runs 14 residues. V was pared by 0 bases and J by 5 bases, with 8 bases between. CDR1 is LGHNA and CDR2 is YSLEER in the germline V gene. The CDR3 region is CASSQDRWNNEQFF. CDR3 DNA sequence: TGCGCCAGCAGCCAAGATAGGTGGAACAATGAGCAGTTCTTC.

This chain uses TRBV7-3 with TRBJ2-1; 7 bases are a match to TRBD2. The CDR3 has 15 residues. The V and J ends lost 2 bases and 2 bases, in that order; junction bases with no gene match: 3. The germline V gene has CDR1 SGHTA and CDR2 FQGTGA. This CDR3 is CASSLHGGTYNEQFF. CDR3 DNA sequence: TGTGCCAGCAGCTTACACGGGGGGACCTACAATGAGCAGTTCTTC.

The rearrangement uses TRBV6-5 and TRBJ1-5, with D possibly TRBD1 on 5 matching bases. CDR1 and CDR2 from the germline V gene are MNHEY and SVGAGI. V shed 6 bases and J shed 9 bases, with 15 bases lying between them. This CDR3 comprises 13 residues. This CDR3 reads CASRRGASGPQHF. The DNA of the CDR3 is TGTGCCAGCAGAAGAGGGGCGAGCGGGCCCCAGCATTTT.

The V and J genes are TRBV7-2 and TRBJ2-5, with a weak D call TRBD1 (6 bases). V lost 5 bases and J lost 4, with 17 bases in between. The length of the CDR3 is 15 residues. Germline V gene lookup returns CDR1 SGHTA and CDR2 FQGNSA. The CDR3 DNA sequence: TGTGCCAGCAGCCTTCAGGGGCTACGGGGAGAGACCCAGTACTTC. Encoded protein: CASSLQGLRGETQYF.

The gene calls are TRBV6-5 and TRBJ2-7; possibly TRBD2 for D (5 bases). The CDR3 length is 11 residues. With 6 bases removed from V and 9 bases from J, the gap between germline ends came to 12 bases. The germline V gene has CDR1 MNHEY and CDR2 SVGAGI. CDR3 nucleotides: TGTGCCAGCAGACGAGACTATTGGCAGTACTTC. Translated: CASRRDYWQYF.

V and J are TRBV5-1 and TRBJ2-7, with unresolved D. From germline, CDR1 is SGHRS and CDR2 YFSETQ. This CDR3 comprises 13 residues. Trimming shortened V by 3 bases and J by 0 bases, and 7 bases separated the two germline ends. CDR3 sequence (DNA): TGCGCCAGCAGCTCCCCCAACTCCTACGAGCAGTACTTC. It yields the protein CASSSPNSYEQYF.

The chain recombines TRBV12-3 or TRBV12-4 with TRBJ1-2; D might be TRBD1 (5 bases). This CDR3 is built from 12 residues. V was pared by 5 bases and J by 4 bases, with 8 bases between. CDR3 loop: CASSPQGYGYTF. CDR3 bases: TGTGCCAGCAGTCCTCAGGGCTATGGCTACACCTTC.

V usage is TRBV7-9 and J usage is TRBJ2-7; D is unresolved. V was clipped by 1 base and J by 1 base, with 5 bases between them. CDR1 is SEHNR, CDR2 FQNEAQ, per germline (reference sequence). The CDR3 has 13 residues. In DNA form, the CDR3 reads TGTGCCAGCAGCTTAGATGGGTCCTACGAGCAGTACTTC. This encodes CASSLDGSYEQYF.

The rearrangement uses TRBV18 and TRBJ2-7, with a weak D call TRBD1 (6 bases). Looked up from germline, CDR1 is KGHSH and CDR2 is LQKENI. Trimming shortened V by 2 bases and J by 0 bases, and 14 bases separated the two germline ends. This CDR3 has 16 amino acids. CDR3 protein: CASSPVGAGVSYEQYF. For the CDR3, the DNA is TGTGCCAGCTCACCAGTCGGGGCAGGGGTCTCCTACGAGCAGTACTTC. Combining the CDR3 with reference TRBV18 and TRBJ2-7 gives the whole variable domain NAGVMQNPRHLVRRRGQEARLRCSPMKGHSHVYWYRQLPEEGLKFMVYLQKENIIDESGMPKERFSAEFPKEGPSILRIQQVVRGDSAAYFCASSPVGAGVSYEQYFGPGTRLTVT.

V usage is TRBV2 and J usage is TRBJ2-7, with D uncertain. CDR1 and CDR2 from the germline V gene are SNHLY and FYNNEI. The V and J ends lost 4 bases and 5 bases respectively, with 12 bases between them. This CDR3 is 13 amino acids long. CDR3 coding DNA: TGTGCCAGCAGTGTCAGAGCCCTGAACGAGCAGTACTTC. This sequence encodes CASSVRALNEQYF. The full variable domain, rest sourced from reference TRBV2 and TRBJ2-7, is EPEVTQTPSHQVTQMGQEVILRCVPISNHLYFYWYRQILGQKVEFLVSFYNNEISEKSEIFDDQFSVERPDGSNFTLKIRSTKLEDSAMYFCASSVRALNEQYFGPGTRLTVT.

The chain carries TRBV18 and TRBJ2-7, with D unclear. The CDR3 covers 13 residues. Trimming removed 0 bases at V and 2 bases at J, with 5 bases between. Per the germline V gene, CDR1 is KGHSH and CDR2 is LQKENI. The CDR3 loop reads CASSPPRPYEQYF. In DNA, the CDR3 is TGTGCCAGCTCACCACCCCGACCCTACGAGCAGTACTTC.

This clonotype was detected only once. V is TRBV6-1 and J is TRBJ2-3, with 7 bases aligning to TRBD2. The germline gives CDR1 MNHNS, CDR2 SASEGT. CDR3 size: 14 residues. The junction had 6 bases not matched to a gene; V was cut back by 6 bases and J by 3 bases. The CDR3 loop is CASSWGGGTDTQYF. CDR3 DNA: TGTGCCAGCAGCTGGGGGGGAGGTACAGATACGCAGTATTTT.